This TCR beta chain was recovered during a study of cytomegalovirus exposure and HLA in healthy donors (dated by TCRdb to the late 2010s). Regarding the study in general: An earlier analysis of several hundred of the donors reported 250 to 300 Gb of sequence data and some 120 million unique TCR beta sequences from roughly 180 million T cells. An early release covering over 500 HLA-typed donors comprised roughly 300 gigabases of sequencing data and approximately 85 million unique TCR sequences. Among the roughly 400 genotyped donors, roughly 80% belonged to the genetic ancestry cluster associated with self-reported Caucasian donors. The study aimed to test whether cataloging public T cell receptors could reveal signatures of past pathogen exposure. The T cell repertoires of 666 subjects were profiled by immunosequencing and related to cytomegalovirus serostatus. In addition to the first cohort of 666 subjects, a separate validation cohort of 120 different subjects was used. To predict cytomegalovirus infection status, the study brought together high-throughput TCR immunosequencing, statistical association of individual TCRs with disease status, and machine learning. A later analysis re-analyzed previously published TCR beta repertoires from approximately 700 donors and added high-resolution HLA genotyping to study TCR occurrence patterns. Rather than using new phenotypic data, the later analysis identified candidate immune exposures from TCR beta sequences and from how often those sequences occurred across donors. An earlier analysis of approximately 630 of the donors applied high-throughput TCR beta sequencing to assess whether each TCR beta V gene segment acted as functional or pseudogenic. Donor age, sex, ethnicity and CMV serostatus were collected together with the repertoire data. In a later genetic analysis, genome-wide SNP genotypes for about 55% of the roughly 700 donors were used, and that subset was treated as a discovery cohort. All discovery cohort repertoires had been generated on a single sequencing platform. HLA typing covered class I and class II loci at four-digit resolution. Typing coverage differed by locus: A, B, C, DRB1 and DQB1 were typed in roughly 629-630 donors, DQA1 in 500 to 550, DPA1 in 606, and DPB1 in 472. A handful of DR-DQ haplotypes were handled as single units for association and clustering because linkage in the cohort was strong. Across 300 to 400 genotyped donors of the cohort, an average of about 220,000 unique TCR beta nucleotide sequences per donor were sequenced, and about a sixth of those sequences were non-productive.

From cysteine to phenylalanine, the CDR3 is 15 amino acids long. The only DNA kept is the CDR3, 45 bases in frame from the first base. V is cut back by 1 base and J by 1 base, with 4 bases in the junction unmatched. CDR1 and CDR2 (SGHTA, FQGTGA) derive from the germline V gene. The method was the immunoSEQ multiplex PCR assay. For the multiplex PCR, a mixture combining 60 forward primers for TCR Vbeta segments and 13 reverse primers for TCR Jbeta segments was used. The CDR3 region of rearranged TCR beta genes was amplified from genomic DNA by a multiplex PCR assay. Amplified TCR beta libraries were sequenced as 87-base-pair reads on the Illumina HiSeq System. Per the authors' processing: A later analysis tallied some 79 million unique TCR beta chains across the roughly 610 repertoires, and some 10 million of those chains were shared by two or more donors. Raw reads were error-corrected and collapsed into unique sequences with a nearest-neighbor algorithm that merged closely related sequences to remove PCR and sequencing errors. V, D and J gene segments were assigned by aligning CDR3 sequences to IMGT reference sequences. For a sequence to be retained, at least a six-nucleotide match to both a V gene segment and a J gene segment was required. A rearrangement counted as productive if the CDR3 had no stop codons and remained in frame with V and J, and every other rearrangement counted as non-productive. CDR3 was defined by IMGT convention, running from the second conserved V-encoded cysteine to the conserved J-encoded phenylalanine. Sequences without an unambiguous match to a single V gene segment were excluded from the earlier analysis of about 640 of the donors. An earlier analysis of 500 to 700 of the donors classified V segments as functional when productive rearrangements were above 56.7% and as segregating when the standard deviation between donors was above 5%. A statistical classification framework was built to diagnose cytomegalovirus status from the catalog of TCR beta chain sequences. In a later analysis, V and J genes were assigned by comparing TCR nucleotide sequences against IMGT/GENE-DB human TR gene sequences. The TCRdist pipeline was used in a later analysis to assign CDR3 sequences and most-parsimonious VDJ recombination scenarios. In a later analysis, each TCR beta chain was defined by its CDR3 amino acid sequence together with its V-gene family, and reads without a unique V-gene family were excluded. To address suspected cross-contamination and a sequencing artifact, a later analysis removed 592 highly shared, low-generation-probability nucleotide sequences. A later analysis calculated a clonal expansion index for each public chain from normalized within-repertoire ranks of inferred template counts. In a later analysis, generation probabilities were computed using a VDJ recombination model fitted to out-of-frame rearrangements, and the results were checked against IGoR. In a later analysis, hypergeometric tests were used to score TCR-TCR, TCR-HLA and TCR-CMV co-occurrence, with a repertoire-size bias correction applied to TCR pairs. A later analysis estimated false discovery rates by permuting HLA or CMV assignments 20 times. In a later analysis, co-occurring TCRs were grouped using DBSCAN, and TCRdist sequence similarity was added for clustering within HLA-allele-positive subsets. Repertoires with fewer than 30,000 or more than 120,000 public chains, plus five repertoires with anomalous nucleotide sharing, were excluded from co-occurrence clustering. TCRdb limited this immuneACCESS table to in-frame rearrangements with V and J called. A share of clones is missing; checked studies link under half to unresolved V genes, and the rest is unexplained. V, J and clone size were drawn from that table, and D and trimming were deduced from the DNA. For this sample the table gives around 150,000 clones, of which roughly four fifths were detected only once. The top ten hold approximately 1.5% of the sample.

Points on this clone: The antigen this receptor binds is unknown. Base qualities are not at hand, and no much larger clone is one base apart.

The investigation overall reported the following: Because HLA typing was missing for some donors at each locus, association tests included only the typed subset. In a later analysis, most CMV-associated TCR beta chains were found to appear HLA-restricted, with HLA associations seemingly driven largely by CMV exposure. A group of highly shared sequence variants was considered likely to be a technical artifact of the sequencing pipeline. Broadly in line with IMGT annotations, most TCR beta V segments showed up in productive rearrangements about 90% or about 30% of the time in an earlier analysis of about 500 of the donors. V-gene and J-gene trimming of TCR beta chains was associated with a missense DCLRE1C variant in a later genetic analysis, and the association was replicated in an independent cohort. In this cohort, only TCR beta chains were sequenced, and detectable features were limited by the absence of alpha or paired-chain data. In the study, about 150 TCR beta chains were listed as associated with cytomegalovirus. A later analysis associated about 16,000 TCR beta sequences with specific HLA alleles at a false discovery rate of 0.05. A further reported finding was that TCR beta sequences accurately predicted the HLA-A and HLA-B alleles for most subjects in the first cohort. In a later analysis, HLA-associated TCR beta chains were found to be more clonally expanded and to have lower generation probabilities than equally common non-associated chains. Most TCR sequences were observed very rarely across donors, whereas some public TCRs were present in many individuals. Some 16 rarely observed V segments, including chromosome 9 orphons, were excluded from the earlier analysis of about 610 of the donors because counts were too low. It was suggested by the authors that the approach could potentially be generalized to other disease states and immunological phenotypes. A few of the identified cytomegalovirus-associated TCR beta chains were confirmed in vitro to be specific for cytomegalovirus antigens. Assigning TCR associations to individual alleles was difficult when HLA alleles, especially DR and DQ, strongly co-occurred. Some IMGT-functional V segments, including TRBV6-2 and TRBV6-3, could not be distinguished by the 87-base-pair reads and were therefore excluded. Linkage disequilibrium might explain the correlated functional status among segregating V segments, but an unknown experimental factor could not be ruled out. The presence/absence analyses assumed that sequencing depth was roughly uniform across donors, and that assumption may not be true. In both the original and validation cohorts, the classifier was reported to diagnose cytomegalovirus status with high specificity and sensitivity. In a later analysis, TCR association rates were found to vary across HLA loci, with the most associated TCRs seen for DRB1 alleles and the fewest for HLA-C alleles. A later analysis reported that several top co-occurrence clusters appeared linked to parvovirus B19, influenza, CMV and Epstein-Barr virus. CMV serostatus was the only immune exposure information available for the cohort. In a later genetic analysis, fewer N-insertions in productive TCRs were reported among donors in an Asian-associated ancestry cluster than the roughly 700-donor mean.

The cohort comprised some 680 healthy bone marrow donors. Cohort members were all nominally healthy when sampled, although unrecorded immune exposures were likely present. The donor tested CMV seropositive, placing the donor among the roughly 300 seropositive members of the cohort. Each donor provided a peripheral blood sample, and peripheral blood mononuclear cells were used for TCR beta sequencing. Genomic DNA was extracted from the blood cell samples with the Qiagen DNeasy Blood Extraction Kit. The specimen was PBMCs. This receptor chain uses TRBV7-3 and TRBJ2-7, and 7 junctional nucleotides match TRBD1. This clonotype originated in a man aged 25-45 years in good health and CMV-seropositive. The sequenced DNA is TGTGCCAGCAGCTTAATGGGACAGATTTCCTACGAGCAGTACTTC. This codes for CASSLMGQISYEQYF.